Listed here are 27 T cell receptor beta chains from one sample, sequenced in a study of PD-1 blockade in classical Hodgkin lymphoma. Data came from immunoSEQ multiplex PCR; TCRdb stores just in-frame clones and leaves some out. The table shows more than 10,000 clones, with roughly 89% occurring only once. Brentuximab vedotin exposure varied, and every patient relapsed after autologous stem cell transplantation. The specimen was peripheral blood mononuclear cells (PBMCs), collected at baseline. The receptor set was obtained from a human donor with classical Hodgkin lymphoma.

The V gene is TRBV6-1, the J gene TRBJ1-3; 9 bases map to TRBD1. Germline-derived CDR1 and CDR2 are MNHNS and SASEGT. V dropped 8 bases and J dropped 4; count of bases not matched to a gene: 0. This CDR3 comprises 12 residues. The CDR3 bases are TGTGCCAGCGGGACAGGGGGAAACACCATATATTTT. It yields the protein CASGTGGNTIYF.

This clone has a single count. CDR3: CASSMRGPMIQPQHF. As DNA, the CDR3 is TGTGCCAGTAGTATGAGGGGCCCCATGATTCAGCCCCAGCATTTT. The chain has TRBV19 and TRBJ1-5; possibly TRBD1 for D (5 bases). The CDR3 consists of 15 residues. Trimming left V 3 bases short and J 6 bases short, with 15 bases between. Germline lookup yields CDR1 LNHDA and CDR2 SQIVND (reference sequence).

The J gene is TRBJ2-2, the V gene TRBV7-9, with D unresolved. CDR1 and CDR2 from the germline V gene are SEHNR and FQNEAQ (reference sequence). The CDR3 is made up of 13 amino acids. Trimming left V 3 bases short and J 6 bases short, with 8 bases between. The CDR3 is CASSLSPPGELFF. For the CDR3, the DNA is TGTGCCAGCAGCTTGTCCCCGCCCGGGGAGCTGTTTTTT.

This clone was detected a few times. This chain joins TRBV7-9 and TRBJ2-7; possible D gene TRBD1, 5 bases. The germline CDR1 and CDR2 sequences are SEHNR and FQNEAQ (reference sequence). V lost 1 base and J lost 2, with 15 bases in between. The CDR3 contains 16 residues. The DNA for the CDR3 is TGTGCCAGCAGCTTAGGGGGTACCGGCAGGGCCTACGAGCAGTACTTC. This translates into CASSLGGTGRAYEQYF.

J is TRBJ1-6 and V is TRBV2, with 10 positions matching TRBD1. This CDR3 spans 15 amino acids. Trimming took 6 bases from V and 10 from J; bases not matched to a gene: 9. In germline, CDR1 is SNHLY, CDR2 FYNNEI. Here the CDR3 reads CASRIDRTGGSPLHF. The CDR3 DNA sequence: TGTGCCAGCAGGATCGATCGGACAGGGGGATCACCCCTCCACTTT.

The chain recombines TRBV28 with TRBJ1-2, with 10 bases lining up with TRBD1. The CDR3 loop spans 16 amino acids. Germline V gene lookup returns CDR1 MDHEN and CDR2 SYDVKM. With V trimmed by 3 bases and J by 4 bases, 8 bases remained unmatched. The CDR3 loop is CASSFSTGGAGYGYTF. CDR3 nucleotides: TGTGCCAGCAGTTTCTCGACAGGGGGCGCAGGCTATGGCTACACCTTC.

This sequence joins TRBV19 and TRBJ2-1; D is undetermined. Germline CDR1 is LNHDA and CDR2 is SQIVND (reference sequence). The germline V and J ends were trimmed by 3 bases and 7 bases, with 13 bases remaining between them. The CDR3 spans 14 residues. The CDR3 reads CASSIWGKGNEQFF. CDR3 in DNA: TGTGCCAGTAGTATCTGGGGAAAAGGGAATGAGCAGTTCTTC.

The chain is built from TRBV7-9 and TRBJ2-1; 12 positions agree with TRBD1. V shed 2 bases, J shed 9 bases, and the junction held 11 bases outside the gene matches. This CDR3 has 17 residues. Germline V gene lookup returns CDR1 SEHNR and CDR2 FQNEAQ (reference sequence). CDR3 sequence reads: CASSLINWDRGPGEQFF. The DNA of the CDR3 is TGTGCCAGCAGCTTAATAAATTGGGACAGGGGGCCGGGTGAGCAGTTCTTC.

This rearrangement joins TRBV7-2 to TRBJ1-1; no firm D call. The CDR3 runs to 16 residues. The germline V gene encodes CDR1 SGHTA and CDR2 FQGNSA. Trimming took 5 bases from V and 0 from J, leaving 16 bases between them. The CDR3 sequence: CASSRELQVMNTEAFF. The CDR3 nucleotides read TGTGCCAGCAGCAGAGAGCTCCAGGTAATGAACACTGAAGCTTTCTTT.

This chain links TRBV4-1 with TRBJ1-2; perhaps TRBD1 as D (5 bases). V lost 1 base to trimming and J lost 5 bases, with 14 bases between them. Germline CDR1 MGHRA, CDR2 YSYEKL. CDR3 size: 15 residues. CDR3 residues: CASSQGLGGGYGYTF. The CDR3 region has the DNA TGCGCCAGCAGCCAAGGTCTGGGGGGAGGGTATGGCTACACCTTC.

The chain combines TRBV5-6 with TRBJ2-2; the D call may be TRBD1 or TRBD2 (5 bases each). Deletions cut 1 base from V and 7 bases from J, with 17 bases between. This CDR3 has 16 amino acids. Germline V gene sequence: CDR1 SGHDT, CDR2 YYEEEE. CDR3 sequence reads: CASSLFRESSGGELFF. The CDR3 DNA reads as TGTGCCAGCAGCTTGTTCAGGGAGTCAAGTGGCGGGGAGCTGTTTTTT.

The gene calls are TRBV9 and TRBJ2-3; the D gene is possibly TRBD1 (6 bases). The CDR3 length is 12 residues. V lost 7 bases and J lost 0, with 6 bases in between. Germline V gene sequence: CDR1 SGDLS, CDR2 YYNGEE. The CDR3 sequence: CASGQSTDTQYF. The CDR3 bases are TGTGCCAGCGGACAGAGCACAGATACGCAGTATTTT. Full variable domain (missing parts from reference TRBV9 and TRBJ2-3): DSGVTQTPKHLITATGQRVTLRCSPRSGDLSVYWYQQSLDQGLQFLIQYYNGEERAKGNILERFSAQQFPDLHSELNLSSLELGDSALYFCASGQSTDTQYFGPGTRLTVL.

The chain has TRBV4-1 and TRBJ2-7; 9 bases are shared with TRBD2. The CDR3 spans 15 residues. CDR1 is MGHRA and CDR2 is YSYEKL in the germline V gene. The trim removed 0 bases at V and 3 bases at J, leaving 3 bases unmatched. The CDR3 sequence: CASSQDLAGDYEQYF. For the CDR3, the DNA is TGCGCCAGCAGCCAAGATTTAGCGGGAGACTACGAGCAGTACTTC.

This sequence joins TRBV7-9 and TRBJ2-2; maybe TRBD2 (5 bases). This CDR3 is 18 amino acids long. The germline gives CDR1 SEHNR, CDR2 FQNEAQ (reference sequence). Trimming cost V 4 bases and J 0 bases, with 18 bases left between them. CDR3 in amino acids: CASSSVRVLGTNTGELFF. CDR3 DNA sequence: TGTGCCAGCAGCTCGGTGCGGGTTCTCGGAACGAACACCGGGGAGCTGTTTTTT.

V is TRBV15 and J is TRBJ2-7; no firm D call. CDR1 is LNHNV, CDR2 YYDKDF, per germline (reference sequence). The CDR3 runs 15 residues. V was trimmed by 1 base and J by 3 bases, leaving 13 bases between them. CDR3 region: CATSRGGSQYYEQYV. In DNA form, the CDR3 reads TGTGCCACCAGCAGAGGAGGATCCCAATACTACGAGCAGTACGTC.

V gene TRBV7-9 combines with J gene TRBJ2-1; 8 bases match TRBD2. There are 14 residues in the CDR3. V trimming: 1 base; J trimming: 5 bases; junction bases outside the gene matches: 1. The germline V gene encodes CDR1 SEHNR and CDR2 FQNEAQ (reference sequence). The CDR3 sequence: CASSLGAGDNEQFF. The CDR3 bases are TGTGCCAGCAGCTTAGGAGCGGGGGACAATGAGCAGTTCTTC.

CDR3 protein: CASSPEWYQPQHF. CDR3 DNA sequence: TGCGCCAGCAGCCCGGAATGGTATCAGCCCCAGCATTTT. The chain links TRBV4-3 to TRBJ1-5; no reliable D call. The germline V gene encodes CDR1 LGHNA and CDR2 YSLEER. V lost 4 bases, J lost 5 bases, and 9 bases lay in between. The CDR3 is made up of 13 amino acids.

V usage is TRBV28 and J usage is TRBJ1-5; tentatively, D is TRBD1 (5 bases). The CDR3 consists of 14 residues. Trimming removed 5 bases at V and 5 bases at J, with 13 bases between. CDR1 is MDHEN, CDR2 SYDVKM, per germline. CDR3 coding DNA: TGTGCCAGCAGTCGTCGATCGGGGGATCAGCCCCAGCATTTT. Protein product: CASSRRSGDQPQHF.

J is TRBJ2-1 and V is TRBV7-9; maybe TRBD1 (6 bases). The CDR3 extends over 14 amino acids. CDR1 and CDR2 (germline): SEHNR, FQNEAQ (reference sequence). V lost 0 bases and J 5 bases, leaving 8 bases between the germline ends. The DNA of the CDR3 is TGTGCCAGCAGCTTAGCGAGACAGGACAATGAGCAGTTCTTC. This codes for CASSLARQDNEQFF.

This clone occurred once. J is TRBJ2-1 and V is TRBV5-6, with D unclear. The germline V and J ends were trimmed by 4 bases and 8 bases, with 16 bases remaining between them. The CDR3 contains 14 residues. Germline V gene sequence: CDR1 SGHDT, CDR2 YYEEEE. The CDR3 DNA reads as TGTGCCAGCAGCCCGATCCCGGGCAGCCATGAGCAGTTCTTC. It codes for CASSPIPGSHEQFF. Looking up the rest from reference TRBV5-6 and TRBJ2-1 gives the full variable domain: DAGVTQSPTHLIKTRGQQVTLRCSPKSGHDTVSWYQQALGQGPQFIFQYYEEEERQRGNFPDRFSGHQFPNYSSELNVNALLLGDSALYLCASSPIPGSHEQFFGPGTRLTVL.

This chain links TRBV7-8 with TRBJ1-4; possibly TRBD1 for D (5 bases). V lost 4 bases, J lost 3 bases, and 12 bases lay in between. CDR1 and CDR2 (germline): SGHVS, FQNEAQ. The CDR3 runs 15 residues. The CDR3 region is CASSYSRVSNEKLFF. The CDR3 DNA follows: TGTGCCAGCAGCTATAGCAGGGTTTCTAATGAAAAACTGTTTTTT.

This chain joins TRBV30 and TRBJ1-1; D is undetermined. The CDR3 is 13 amino acids. The germline gives CDR1 GTSNPN, CDR2 SVGIG (reference sequence). V was clipped by 1 base and J by 0 bases, with 6 bases between them. The CDR3, as DNA: TGTGCCTGGAGTGCAGAACTGAACACTGAAGCTTTCTTT. It is translated as CAWSAELNTEAFF.

This clone has only one observation. The chain couples TRBV28 to TRBJ1-1, with a tentative D call TRBD1 (5 bases). Germline-derived CDR1 and CDR2 are MDHEN and SYDVKM. CDR3 length equals 13 residues. V dropped 6 bases and J dropped 10 bases, with 18 bases sitting between them. Here the CDR3 reads CASSPRRRRGAFF. The CDR3 DNA follows: TGTGCCAGCAGCCCCAGAAGGCGGAGGGGAGCTTTCTTT. Variable domain in full (rest from reference TRBV28 and TRBJ1-1): DVKVTQSSRYLVKRTGEKVFLECVQDMDHENMFWYRQDPGLGLRLIYFSYDVKMKEKGDIPEGYSVSREKKERFSLILESASTNQTSMYLCASSPRRRRGAFFGQGTRLTVV.

Points on this clone: This CDR3 is also generated by other DNA sequences in the sample. The V gene is TRBV29-1, the J gene TRBJ2-1; 9 nucleotides line up with TRBD2. After removal of 0 bases from V and 3 bases from J, the junction contained 6 bases not matched to a gene. CDR3 length: 16 residues. The V gene's germline CDR1 is SQVTM and CDR2 ANQGSEA. The CDR3 nucleotides are TGCAGCGTTGAAGATCCCGGGACTAGCAGCTACAATGAGCAGTTCTTC. As protein: CSVEDPGTSSYNEQFF.

V usage is TRBV19 and J usage is TRBJ2-3, with TRBD2 matching 7 bases. Germline CDR1 reads LNHDA; CDR2 reads SQIVND (reference sequence). This CDR3 region has 16 residues. J gave up 2 bases and V 6 bases, and 11 bases lay outside the gene matches. The CDR3 DNA follows: TGTGCCAGTAGGGGTAGCGGGCGGCTCCACACAGATACGCAGTATTTT. This encodes CASRGSGRLHTDTQYF.

A few counts support this clone. DNA for the CDR3: TGCGCCAGCAGCCAGGAGGGACGGACGAACACCGGGGAGCTGTTTTTT. Translated, it gives CASSQEGRTNTGELFF. The gene calls are TRBV5-1 and TRBJ2-2; maybe TRBD2 (6 bases). This CDR3 region has 16 residues. V was pared by 4 bases and J by 0 bases, with 13 bases between. Germline CDR1 and CDR2: SGHRS and YFSETQ. Supplemented by reference TRBV5-1 and TRBJ2-2, the full variable domain reads KAGVTQTPRYLIKTRGQQVTLSCSPISGHRSVSWYQQTPGQGLQFLFEYFSETQRNKGNFPGRFSGRQFSNSRSEMNVSTLELGDSALYLCASSQEGRTNTGELFFGEGSRLTVL.

The CDR3 DNA reads as TGTGCCACTTCGACCCTACCGACTGGAAACACCATATATTTT. This encodes CATSTLPTGNTIYF. J is TRBJ1-3 and V is TRBV10-3; the D is unclear. CDR3 length: 14 residues. The germline CDR1 and CDR2 sequences are ENHRY and SYGVKD. The germline V and J ends were trimmed by 10 bases and 2 bases, with 15 bases remaining between them.